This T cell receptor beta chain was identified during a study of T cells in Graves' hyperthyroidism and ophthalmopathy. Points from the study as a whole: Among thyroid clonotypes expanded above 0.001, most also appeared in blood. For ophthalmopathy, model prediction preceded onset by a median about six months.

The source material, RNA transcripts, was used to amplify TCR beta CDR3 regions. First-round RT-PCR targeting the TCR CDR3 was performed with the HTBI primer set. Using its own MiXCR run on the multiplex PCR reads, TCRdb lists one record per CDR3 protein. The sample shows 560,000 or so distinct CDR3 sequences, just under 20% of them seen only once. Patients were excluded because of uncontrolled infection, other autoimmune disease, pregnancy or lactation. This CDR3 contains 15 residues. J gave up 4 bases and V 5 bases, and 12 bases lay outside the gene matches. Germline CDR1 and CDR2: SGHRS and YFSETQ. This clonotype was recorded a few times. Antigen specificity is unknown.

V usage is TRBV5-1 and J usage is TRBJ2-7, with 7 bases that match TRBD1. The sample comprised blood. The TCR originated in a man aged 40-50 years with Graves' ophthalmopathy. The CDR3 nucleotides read TGCGCCAGCAGAAGACAGGGATCATCGATTTACGAGCAGTACTTC. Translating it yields CASRRQGSSIYEQYF.